Many counts were recorded for the clone carrying this T cell receptor (beta chain). Using RNA transcripts, the TCR beta CDR3 regions were amplified. Second-round multiplex PCR came after first-round RT-PCR with HTBI primers. MiXCR was run by TCRdb on the multiplex PCR reads, yielding one entry per CDR3 protein. This sample has hundreds of thousands of distinct CDR3 sequences, with approximately 21% found just once. Looked up from germline, CDR1 is SGHRS and CDR2 is YFSETQ. Deletions cut 4 bases from V and 0 bases from J, with 16 bases between. CDR3 length: 16 amino acids. This entry belongs to a study of Graves' ophthalmopathy and Graves' hyperthyroidism.

What was sequenced was peripheral blood. This chain uses TRBV5-1 with TRBJ1-1; the D gene is possibly TRBD1 (6 bases). This clonotype was sampled from a woman between 18 and 30 years old with stable Graves' hyperthyroidism. Some clones in this sample may be carry-over from other donors' samples. The CDR3 nucleotides are TGCGCCAGCAGCCCTTGGACAGAACCGTTGAACACTGAAGCTTTCTTT. Its protein product is CASSPWTEPLNTEAFF.